Sequencing of this TCR beta chain was carried out in a study of shared clonotypes between healthy human individuals. Looking at the study overall: Per-donor plates numbered three CD4 naive, three CD4 memory, two CD8 naive and one CD8 memory.

The CDR3 totals 15 residues. The junction had 7 bases not matched to a gene; V was cut back by 3 bases and J by 2 bases. Germline V lookup: CDR1 SGHNT, CDR2 YYREEE (reference sequence). Running of the assay took place at deep level. Sequencing was performed with immunoSEQ multiplex PCR; in TCRdb, only in-frame clones are kept and a portion is missing. The sample holds roughly 1.4 million clones; approximately 98.5% are singletons and the top ten take approximately 0.38%. The chain has TRBV5-4 and TRBJ2-5, with 7 bases lining up with TRBD1. This clonotype was sampled from a man younger than 45 in good health. Sequenced sample: naive CD4+ T cells sorted from blood. Subset: CD45RA+ positively selected. CDR3 amino acids: CASSSRQGWQETQYF. The CDR3, as DNA: TGTGCCAGCAGCTCTAGACAGGGATGGCAAGAGACCCAGTACTTC.